The source of this TCR beta chain is a study of PD-1 blockade in classical Hodgkin lymphoma. Brentuximab vedotin exposure varied among the patients, all of whom had relapsed after autologous stem cell transplantation. Broader study findings: Exclusion covered patients beginning nivolumab under 1 year post-ASCT.

CDR3 length: 16 amino acids. CDR1 and CDR2 (germline): MNHEY, SVGAGI. V was clipped by 2 bases and J by 1 base; unmatched bases: 6. Clones were read by immunoSEQ multiplex PCR, and TCRdb kept only the in-frame ones, dropping some. The sample yields roughly 40,000 clones, around 86% seen once. Details on this clone: Its antigen remains unknown.

This sequence joins TRBV6-5 and TRBJ2-7; 9 bases agree with TRBD2. This receptor was taken from a human donor with classical Hodgkin lymphoma. Sequencing used peripheral blood mononuclear cells (PBMCs), obtained at baseline. CDR3: CASSYGSGSVSYEQYF. CDR3 sequence (DNA): TGTGCCAGCAGTTACGGTAGCGGGAGTGTATCCTACGAGCAGTACTTC.